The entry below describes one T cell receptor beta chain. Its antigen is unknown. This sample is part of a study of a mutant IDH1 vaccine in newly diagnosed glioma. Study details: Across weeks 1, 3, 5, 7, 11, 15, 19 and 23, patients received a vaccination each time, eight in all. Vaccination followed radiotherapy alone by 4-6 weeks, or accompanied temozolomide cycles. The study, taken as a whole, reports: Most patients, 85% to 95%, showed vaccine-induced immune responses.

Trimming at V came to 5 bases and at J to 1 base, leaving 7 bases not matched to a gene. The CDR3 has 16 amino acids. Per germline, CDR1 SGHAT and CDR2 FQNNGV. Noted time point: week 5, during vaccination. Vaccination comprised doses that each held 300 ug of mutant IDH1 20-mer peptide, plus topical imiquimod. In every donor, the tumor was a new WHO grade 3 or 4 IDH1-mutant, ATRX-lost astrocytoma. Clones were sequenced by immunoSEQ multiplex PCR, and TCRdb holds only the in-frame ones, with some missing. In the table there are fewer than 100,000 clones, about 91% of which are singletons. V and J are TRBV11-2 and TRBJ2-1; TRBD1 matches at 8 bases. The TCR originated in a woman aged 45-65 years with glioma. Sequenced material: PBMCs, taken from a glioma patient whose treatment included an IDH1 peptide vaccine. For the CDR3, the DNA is TGTGCCAGCAGCCCAAGGACAGGGACGTCCTACAATGAGCAGTTCTTC. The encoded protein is CASSPRTGTSYNEQFF.